This T cell receptor (beta chain) appears in the sequencing data of a study of blood T cells in healthy people across ages. Study-level points and caveats: Expanded clonotype changes were possibly confounded by unknown donor CMV status. More naive CD4+ cells and higher diversity were found in long-lived than in aged donors.

Looked up from germline, CDR1 is DFQATT and CDR2 is SNEGSKA (reference sequence). The CDR3 is made up of 12 amino acids. Trimming took 3 bases from V and 6 from J; bases not matched to a gene: 4. In regard to this clonotype: Its antigen is as yet unknown.

For the second PCR, which ran for roughly 7 to 11 cycles, a sample-barcoded 5' primer and a J-beta primer mix were used. In TCRdb, the 5' RACE reads were re-called with MiXCR into one record per CDR3 protein. The top ten hold under 30% of the sample, which has fewer than 2,000,000 distinct CDR3 sequences, about two fifths seen once. This receptor was obtained from a human donor in good health. Sequenced input: blood. The chain employs TRBV20-1 and TRBJ1-2; 7 nucleotides agree with TRBD1. The CDR3 spells CSARLQGNGYTF. CDR3 bases: TGCAGTGCTAGGCTACAGGGGAATGGCTACACCTTC.